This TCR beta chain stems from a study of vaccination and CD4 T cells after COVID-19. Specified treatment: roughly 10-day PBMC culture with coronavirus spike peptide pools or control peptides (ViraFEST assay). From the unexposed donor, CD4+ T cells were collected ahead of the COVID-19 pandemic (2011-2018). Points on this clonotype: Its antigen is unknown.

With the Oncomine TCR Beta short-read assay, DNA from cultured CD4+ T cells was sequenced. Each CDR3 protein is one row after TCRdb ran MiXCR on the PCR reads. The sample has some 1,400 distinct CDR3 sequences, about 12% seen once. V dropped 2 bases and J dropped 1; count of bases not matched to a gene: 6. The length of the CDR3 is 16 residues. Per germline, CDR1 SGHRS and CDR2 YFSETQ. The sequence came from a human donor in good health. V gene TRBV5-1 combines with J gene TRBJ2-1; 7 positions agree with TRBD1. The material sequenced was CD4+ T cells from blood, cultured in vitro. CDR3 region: CASSFLTDRSYNEQFF. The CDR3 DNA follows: TGCGCCAGCAGCTTCCTAACGGACAGGTCCTACAATGAGCAGTTCTTC.